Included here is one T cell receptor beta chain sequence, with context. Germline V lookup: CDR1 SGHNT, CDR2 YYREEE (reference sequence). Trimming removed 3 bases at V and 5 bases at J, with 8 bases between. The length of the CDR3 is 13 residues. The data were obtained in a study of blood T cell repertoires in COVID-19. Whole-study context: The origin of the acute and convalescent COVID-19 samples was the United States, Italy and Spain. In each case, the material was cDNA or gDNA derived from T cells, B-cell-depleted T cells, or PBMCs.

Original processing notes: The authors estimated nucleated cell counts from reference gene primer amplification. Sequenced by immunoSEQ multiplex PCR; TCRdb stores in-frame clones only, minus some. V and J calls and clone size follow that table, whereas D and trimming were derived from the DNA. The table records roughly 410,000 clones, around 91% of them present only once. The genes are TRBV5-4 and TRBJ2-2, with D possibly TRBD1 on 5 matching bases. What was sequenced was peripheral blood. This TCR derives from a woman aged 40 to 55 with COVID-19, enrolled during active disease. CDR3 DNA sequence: TGTGCCAGCAGCTCCGACAGAACCGGGGAGCTGTTTTTT. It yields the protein CASSSDRTGELFF.